Listed here are 5 T cell receptor beta chains from one sample, sequenced in a study of cytomegalovirus exposure and HLA in healthy donors. Use of 60 Vbeta and 13 Jbeta primers characterized the PCR. Method: immunoSEQ multiplex PCR; TCRdb's copy keeps in-frame clones and lacks some. The sample lists some 200,000 clones; approximately 11% were seen once. What was sequenced was PBMCs. These receptors all come from a man aged 50-60 years in good health and CMV-seropositive.

The chain has TRBV4-1 and TRBJ1-4; possible D gene TRBD1, 5 bases. Trimming took 0 bases from V and 8 from J, leaving 10 bases between them. Germline lookup yields CDR1 MGHRA and CDR2 YSYEKL. CDR3 size: 14 residues. In nucleotides, the CDR3 is TGCGCCAGCAGCCAAGATCCGGGGGACGAAAAACTGTTTTTT. Its protein is CASSQDPGDEKLFF.

The genes are TRBV9 and TRBJ2-2; 8 bases match TRBD1. V lost 3 bases, J lost 4 bases, and 2 bases stayed unmatched. This CDR3 is 14 amino acids long. CDR1 is SGDLS, CDR2 YYNGEE, per germline. Here the CDR3 reads CASSGQGLTGELFF. The CDR3, as DNA: TGTGCCAGCAGCGGACAGGGGCTCACCGGGGAGCTGTTTTTT.

The chain is built from TRBV2 and TRBJ2-7; D perhaps matches TRBD1 (6 bases). The CDR3 sequence is 13 residues long. The V gene's germline CDR1 is SNHLY and CDR2 FYNNEI. V shed 5 bases and J shed 0 bases, with 8 bases lying between them. In nucleotides, the CDR3 is TGTGCCAGCAGTAAGGGGGTCTCCTACGAGCAGTACTTC. Translation: CASSKGVSYEQYF.

A remark on this clone: An end of the junction does not agree with germline; a read error may underlie this. This rearrangement joins TRBV5-6 to TRBJ1-2, with a possible D match to TRBD1 (5 bases). This CDR3 region has 12 residues. The germline V gene encodes CDR1 SGHDT and CDR2 YYEEEE. CDR3 residues: CASSFAGDGYPF. As DNA, the CDR3 is TGTGCCAGCAGCTTTGCGGGGGATGGCTACCCCTTC.

The V gene is TRBV7-9, the J gene TRBJ1-1; D is possibly TRBD1 (5 bases). Germline CDR1 is SEHNR and CDR2 is FQNEAQ (reference sequence). Trimming took 5 bases from V and 4 from J, leaving 14 bases between them. The CDR3 extends over 14 amino acids. The CDR3 bases are TGTGCCAGCAGCACGTCCCTTAGGGGCACTGAAGCTTTCTTT. Its translation: CASSTSLRGTEAFF.